This T cell receptor beta chain was identified during a study of T cell responses to AZD1222 COVID-19 vaccine. Assay used: immunoSEQ multiplex PCR; TCRdb lists only in-frame clones, some missing. The table has about 130,000 clones, roughly nine tenths seen once. Germline CDR1 reads MDHEN; CDR2 reads SYDVKM. With 7 bases removed from V and 0 bases from J, the gap between germline ends came to 15 bases. This CDR3 region has 15 residues. Specimen: peripheral blood, collected on day 0 of AZD1222 vaccination. The sequence came from an adult in good health. The gene calls are TRBV28 and TRBJ1-1; D uncertain. Here the CDR3 DNA reads TGTGCCAGCACCCTCCTCGAAGACATGAACACTGAAGCTTTCTTT. Protein product: CASTLLEDMNTEAFF. Filled out from reference TRBV28 and TRBJ1-1, the complete variable domain reads DVKVTQSSRYLVKRTGEKVFLECVQDMDHENMFWYRQDPGLGLRLIYFSYDVKMKEKGDIPEGYSVSREKKERFSLILESASTNQTSMYLCASTLLEDMNTEAFFGQGTRLTVV.